The sequence of this T cell receptor beta chain was determined in a study of cytotoxic CD8 clonotypes in ibrutinib-treated CLL. This table comes from immunoSEQ multiplex PCR, and its TCRdb copy is limited to in-frame clones, with some not included. The data contain 150,000 to 200,000 clones, more than 75% of them singletons. Sample: PBMCs, taken after 12 months of ibrutinib treatment. This receptor was taken from a human donor with chronic lymphocytic leukemia.

This chain's CDR3 is CASSLTQNTEAFF. The CDR3 DNA reads as TGTGCCAGCAGCTTAACCCAGAACACTGAAGCTTTCTTT. V and J are TRBV7-3 and TRBJ1-1, with D hard to call. V was trimmed by 0 bases and J by 1 base, leaving 3 bases between them. This CDR3 has 13 residues. Germline V CDR1 and CDR2: SGHTA, FQGTGA.